The sequence of this TCR beta chain was determined in a study of T cells in Graves' hyperthyroidism and ophthalmopathy. Findings of the study overall: Ophthalmopathy stood apart from stable hyperthyroidism in a 13 V-J model. Blood also showed most of the thyroid clonotypes that were expanded above 0.001.

Graves' hyperthyroidism is called stable when ophthalmopathy does not progress within 18 months. Patients aged 18 to 65 had newly diagnosed hyperthyroidism lasting under 2 months. As for this clonotype: The antigen remains unidentified.

Amplification targeted TCR beta CDR3 regions from RNA transcripts. The HTBI primer set drove a first-round RT-PCR of the TCR CDR3. TCRdb reprocessed the multiplex PCR reads via MiXCR and lists one record per CDR3 protein. Of tens of thousands of distinct CDR3 sequences in the sample, more than 40% were seen once. V gave up 4 bases and J gave up 6 bases; unmatched junction bases: 4. CDR3 length: 13 amino acids. Germline CDR1 is MNHNS and CDR2 is SASEGT. The chain uses TRBV6-1 and TRBJ2-7, with 9 bases aligning to TRBD1. This receptor was taken from a woman aged 50 to 60 with Graves' hyperthyroidism. Sequenced: peripheral blood or thyroid tissue (not recorded which). The CDR3 sequence: CASSADRGGEQYF. The CDR3 coding sequence is TGTGCCAGCAGTGCGGACAGGGGAGGCGAGCAGTACTTC.